This T cell receptor beta chain is drawn from a study of OX40 agonist ivuxolimab in advanced cancers. Anyone with autoimmune disease history or systemic immunosuppression was excluded. Here immunoSEQ multiplex PCR was the method, and the copy in TCRdb shows in-frame clones only, minus some. The table shows just over 40,000 clones, with approximately 84% occurring only once. The J segment lost 4 bases and the V segment lost 5 bases, leaving 11 bases of the junction unmatched. The germline V gene has CDR1 LGHNT and CDR2 FRNRAP. This CDR3 is built from 16 residues. Details on this clone: Its antigen remains unknown.

Study-level results: The mean number of expanded clones was higher in CD8+ T cells than in CD4+.

Sequencing used CD4+ or CD8+ T cells sorted from blood, obtained in a trial of the OX40 agonist ivuxolimab. The sequence was collected from an adult with an advanced solid tumor such as melanoma, head and neck, liver or kidney cancer. The genes are TRBV12-5 and TRBJ1-5; TRBD1 matches at 7 bases. The CDR3: CASGDSGQLINQPQHF. CDR3 in DNA: TGTGCTAGTGGTGACTCGGGACAGCTTATAAATCAGCCCCAGCATTTT.